This T cell receptor (beta chain) was found in a study of shared clonotypes between healthy human individuals. About this clone itself: Its antigen is as yet unknown.

General study points: Tissues were not sampled, only blood, and their repertoires likely differ. On the whole, naive subsets had larger estimated richness than memory subsets had.

Running of the assay took place at deep level. Produced via immunoSEQ multiplex PCR; TCRdb's table is partial and in-frame only. The sample records about 2.3 million clones, just under 95% being singletons. CD4+ cells underwent separation, giving CD45RA+ naive and CD45RA-negative memory subsets. This CDR3 comprises 16 residues. CDR1 is SGHDT, CDR2 YYEEEE, per germline. V gave up 2 bases and J gave up 0 bases, with 14 bases separating them. The sample taken for sequencing was naive CD4+ T cells from PBMCs. Subset here: CD45RA+ positively selected. This chain joins TRBV5-6 and TRBJ2-5; D not certain. The receptor's source is a man between 18 and 35 years old in good health. Some clones in this sample may be carry-over from other donors' samples. The CDR3 protein is CASSFRGRTYQETQYF. Written as DNA, the CDR3 is TGTGCCAGCAGCTTCAGAGGACGGACGTACCAAGAGACCCAGTACTTC.